Listed below are T cell receptor beta chains from one sample, sequenced in a study of read filtering for tumor transcriptome and immune sequencing. Each CDR3 protein is one row after TCRdb ran MiXCR on the reads. The sample includes under 150,000 distinct CDR3 sequences, roughly an eighth of them seen just once. The source material was a population of CD138-negative cells sorted from bone marrow. Receptors were obtained from a donor at least 40 years old with multiple myeloma. The CDR3 runs from the conserved cysteine through the conserved F or W. A D gene is named only where the DNA matches it firmly. Size is omitted from some rows. Given values are once, few, many or a class for expanded clones.

J: TRBJ2-1; V: TRBV21-1; D: -; size: many; DNA: TGTGCCAGCAGCAAAGCTTTCGGGAAGAGCTCCTACAATGAGCAGTTCTTC; CDR3: CASSKAFGKSSYNEQFF
J: TRBJ2-4; V: TRBV7-9; D: TRBD1; size: many; DNA: TGTGCCAGCAGCAGGGGACAGGGGTCGGCCAAAAACATTCAGTACTTC; CDR3: CASSRGQGSAKNIQYF
J: TRBJ2-2; V: TRBV18; D: TRBD2; size: many; DNA: TGTGCCAGCTCACCGGGACTAGTCTTCACCGGGGAGCTGTTTTTT; CDR3: CASSPGLVFTGELFF
J: TRBJ2-7; V: TRBV29-1; D: TRBD2; size: -; DNA: TGCAGCGTTTGGGGACTAGACCTATCCGAGCAGTACTTC; CDR3: CSVWGLDLSEQYF
J: TRBJ2-7; V: TRBV5-1; D: TRBD2; size: few; DNA: TGCGCCAGCAGCCGAGGACTAGCGGGTAGCTCCTACGAGCAGTACTTC; CDR3: CASSRGLAGSSYEQYF
J: TRBJ1-2; V: TRBV11-2; D: -; size: many; DNA: TGTGCCAGCAGCTTTGGAGTCCGGGCAGATGGCTACACCTTC; CDR3: CASSFGVRADGYTF
J: TRBJ1-4; V: TRBV9; D: TRBD1; size: many; DNA: TGTGCCAGCAGCGCCTCCGGGACAGGGAATGAAAAACTGTTTTTT; CDR3: CASSASGTGNEKLFF
J: TRBJ2-5; V: TRBV7-2; D: -; size: many; DNA: TGTGCCAGCAGATTGACAGCCTGGACCCAGTACTTC; CDR3: CASRLTAWTQYF
J: TRBJ2-1; V: TRBV6-1; D: -; size: many; DNA: TGTGCCAGCAGAAATATGTTGGATGAGCAGTTCTTC; CDR3: CASRNMLDEQFF
J: TRBJ2-1; V: TRBV19; D: TRBD2; size: many; DNA: TGTGCCAGCCGGGACAGGCCTGGACTAGCGGGAGTAAATGAGCAGTTCTTC; CDR3: CASRDRPGLAGVNEQFF
J: TRBJ1-2; V: TRBV6-1; D: -; size: -; DNA: TGTGCCAGCAGTGTTGGGCAGGGAAGCTATGGCTACACCTTC; CDR3: CASSVGQGSYGYTF
J: TRBJ2-1; V: TRBV6-1; D: -; size: -; DNA: TGTGCCAGCACCGGGACAAGGGGTAGGGTTATCTCCTACAATGAGCAGTTCTTC; CDR3: CASTGTRGRVISYNEQFF
J: TRBJ2-1; V: TRBV10-3; D: -; size: many; DNA: TGTGCCATCAGTGGGGGTGGGACGGGGGCCTACAATGAGCAGTTCTTC; CDR3: CAISGGGTGAYNEQFF
J: TRBJ2-1; V: TRBV20-1; D: TRBD2; size: -; DNA: TGCAGTGCTCCCCCGGGACTAACCCAGGAGCAGTTCTTC; CDR3: CSAPPGLTQEQFF
J: TRBJ2-5; V: TRBV29-1; D: -; size: many; DNA: TGCAGCGTTGAAGGTGGATTAGCGGAAGAGACCCAGTACTTC; CDR3: CSVEGGLAEETQYF
J: TRBJ1-1; V: TRBV6-1; D: -; size: many; DNA: TGTGCCAGCATTCGGACATCTATGAACACTGAAGCTTTCTTT; CDR3: CASIRTSMNTEAFF
J: TRBJ2-2; V: TRBV20-1; D: -; size: -; DNA: TGCAGTGCTAGTCGGGCGTTCACCGGGGAGCTGTTTTTT; CDR3: CSASRAFTGELFF
J: TRBJ2-5; V: TRBV20-1; D: TRBD2; size: -; DNA: TGCAGTGCTAGAGTTTTGCCGGCTAGCGGAAGAAAAGAGACCCTGTACTTC; CDR3: CSARVLPASGRKETLYF
J: TRBJ2-3; V: TRBV29-1; D: TRBD2; size: many; DNA: TGCAGCGTTGTTGCGGGAGTAGATACGCAGTATTTT; CDR3: CSVVAGVDTQYF
J: TRBJ1-1; V: TRBV6-5; D: -; size: many; DNA: TGTGCCAGCAGTTGGGCACCATCCCGGGGCACTGAAGCTTTCTTT; CDR3: CASSWAPSRGTEAFF
J: TRBJ2-1; V: TRBV21-1; D: -; size: -; DNA: TGTGCCAGCAGCAAAGGGACTAGCGGGATTTCGTGTCAGTTCTTC; CDR3: CASSKGTSGISCQFF
J: TRBJ1-1; V: TRBV7-3; D: TRBD1; size: many; DNA: TGTGCCAGCAGTTCAGGGGGAGCTGAAGCTTTCTTT; CDR3: CASSSGGAEAFF
J: TRBJ2-7; V: TRBV6-5; D: -; size: many; DNA: TGTGCCAGCAGTTCGACCTCCGAGCAGTACTTC; CDR3: CASSSTSEQYF
J: TRBJ2-7; V: TRBV7-9; D: -; size: few; DNA: TGTGCCAGCAGCTTAGGGGGGTTACCCTACGAGCAGTACTTC; CDR3: CASSLGGLPYEQYF
J: TRBJ1-5; V: TRBV3-1; D: -; size: -; DNA: TGTGCCAGCAGCCTCGGGGCACGGGGCAACCAGCCCCAGCATTTT; CDR3: CASSLGARGNQPQHF
J: TRBJ2-2; V: TRBV4-1; D: -; size: -; DNA: TGCGCCAGCAGCCAAGGCTCGAAAGCCACGTTTAAGAATTCCGGGGAGCTGTTTTTT; CDR3: CASSQGSKATFKNSGELFF
J: TRBJ2-1; V: TRBV4-3; D: TRBD2; size: -; DNA: TGCGCCAGCAGCCCTAGGACTAGCGTCGACAATGAGCAGTTCTTC; CDR3: CASSPRTSVDNEQFF
J: TRBJ2-1; V: TRBV7-8; D: TRBD2; size: -; DNA: TGTGCCAGCAGCCTCCGAGCGGGAGGGCCTATTGAGCAGTTCTTC; CDR3: CASSLRAGGPIEQFF
J: TRBJ2-7; V: TRBV5-6; D: TRBD2; size: few; DNA: TGTGCCAGCAGCTTTAGCGGGAGAGAAACCTACGAGCAGTACTTC; CDR3: CASSFSGRETYEQYF
J: TRBJ2-1; V: TRBV9; D: TRBD2; size: -; DNA: TGTGCCAGTAGCGTAACCGGGACTAAATACAATGAGCAGTTCTTC; CDR3: CASSVTGTKYNEQFF
J: TRBJ2-7; V: TRBV29-1; D: TRBD2; size: many; DNA: TGCAGCGTTGAACTAGCGGACTACGAGCAGTACTTC; CDR3: CSVELADYEQYF
J: TRBJ2-1; V: TRBV12-3/TRBV12-4; D: TRBD2; size: many; DNA: TGTGCCAGCACCTTTAGCGGGACTATCACCTACAATGAGCAGTTCTTC; CDR3: CASTFSGTITYNEQFF
J: TRBJ2-2; V: TRBV20-1; D: TRBD2; size: many; DNA: TGCAGTGCTAGACTAGCGGGAAACACCGGGGAGCTGTTTTTT; CDR3: CSARLAGNTGELFF
J: TRBJ1-1; V: TRBV6-1; D: TRBD1; size: many; DNA: TGTGCCAGCAGGGACAGGGCCCAAGCTTTCTTT; CDR3: CASRDRAQAFF
J: TRBJ2-1; V: TRBV7-3; D: TRBD2; size: many; DNA: TGTGCCAGCAGCTTAGCGGGAGGGCCGGGGAATGAGCAGTTCTTC; CDR3: CASSLAGGPGNEQFF